The subject of this entry is one TCR beta chain. Its target is unknown. The data are from a study of T cells after posttransplantation cyclophosphamide. Study-wide results and caveats: After PTCy, TRB diversity resembled that of CNI/methotrexate controls.

The repertoire was sequenced with immunoSEQ multiplex PCR; TCRdb's copy has only in-frame clones and lacks some. The profile shows fewer than 7,000 clones, around nine tenths of them singletons. Busulfan-fludarabine conditioning, marrow transplant, and cyclophosphamide on days +3 and +4 were administered. Trimming cost V 2 bases and J 4 bases; bases outside gene matches: 6. Germline CDR1 reads SGHTA; CDR2 reads FQGTGA. The CDR3 sequence is 17 residues long. The clonotype was recovered from a male patient aged 60-69 years who received an allogeneic stem cell transplant from a related donor and was CMV-positive. Some of the T cells might come from the graft donor. This chain connects TRBV7-3 to TRBJ2-1, with 12 positions matching TRBD2. The sample consisted of CD8+ T cells sorted from blood, taken after allogeneic stem cell transplant with posttransplant cyclophosphamide. DNA for the CDR3: TGTGCCAGCAGCTTATACCTAGCGGGGGGGCCTTACAATGAGCAGTTCTTC. Its protein is CASSLYLAGGPYNEQFF.